This TCR beta chain emerged from a study of blood T cell repertoires in COVID-19. V was shortened by 2 bases and J by 4 bases, with 15 bases between the two germline ends. The CDR3 is made up of 16 amino acids. Germline V gene sequence: CDR1 MNHEY, CDR2 SMNVEV (reference sequence). Authors' data handling: Cell counts per sample came from amplifying reference gene primers. Clones were read by immunoSEQ multiplex PCR, and TCRdb kept only the in-frame ones, dropping some. D and trimming come from the DNA, and the V and J calls and clone size come from that table. This sample yields about 140,000 clones, of which around 84% are seen a single time; almost 9% belongs to the top ten.

The sample comprised peripheral blood. The genes are TRBV27 and TRBJ2-1; possible D gene TRBD2, 6 bases. The clonotype comes from a man aged 25 to 40 with COVID-19, enrolled during active disease. The CDR3 loop reads CASSLKVVGRYNEQFF. Written as DNA, the CDR3 is TGTGCCAGCAGTTTAAAGGTGGTGGGGAGGTACAATGAGCAGTTCTTC.